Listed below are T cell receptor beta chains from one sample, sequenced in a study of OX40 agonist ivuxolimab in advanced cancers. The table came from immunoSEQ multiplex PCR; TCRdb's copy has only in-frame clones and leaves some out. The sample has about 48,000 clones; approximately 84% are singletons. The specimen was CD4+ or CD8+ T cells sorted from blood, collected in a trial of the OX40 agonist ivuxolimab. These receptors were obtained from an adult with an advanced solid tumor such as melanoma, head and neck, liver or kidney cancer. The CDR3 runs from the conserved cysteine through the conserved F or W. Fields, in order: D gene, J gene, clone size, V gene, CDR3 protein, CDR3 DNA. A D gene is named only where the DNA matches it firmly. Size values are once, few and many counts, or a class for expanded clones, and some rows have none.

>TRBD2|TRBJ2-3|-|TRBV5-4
CASSRPGRGGDTQYF
TGTGCCAGCAGCCGGCCCGGGCGGGGAGGGGATACGCAGTATTTT
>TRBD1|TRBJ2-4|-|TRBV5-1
CASKEGQGSNIQYF
TGCGCCAGCAAGGAGGGACAGGGGTCGAACATTCAGTACTTC
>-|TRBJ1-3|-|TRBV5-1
CASSEGTASGNTIYF
TGCGCCAGCAGCGAAGGGACCGCGTCTGGAAACACCATATATTTT
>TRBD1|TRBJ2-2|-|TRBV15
CATSNQGAAGELFF
TGTGCCACCAGCAATCAGGGGGCGGCCGGGGAGCTGTTTTTT
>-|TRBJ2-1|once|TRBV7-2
CASSPTGNEQFF
TGTGCCAGCAGCCCGACTGGGAATGAGCAGTTCTTC
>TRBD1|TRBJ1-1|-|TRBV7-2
CASSKSKQGGTEAFF
TGTGCCAGCAGCAAATCAAAACAGGGGGGCACTGAAGCTTTCTTT
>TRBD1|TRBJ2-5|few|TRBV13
CASSPGTGVIVGETQYF
TGTGCCAGCAGCCCCGGGACAGGGGTTATAGTTGGAGAGACCCAGTACTTC
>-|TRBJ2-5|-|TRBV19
CASSALARQETQYF
TGTGCCAGTAGTGCCTTAGCCCGACAAGAGACCCAGTACTTC
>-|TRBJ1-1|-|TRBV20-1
CSAAQGHEAFF
TGCAGTGCTGCACAGGGACATGAAGCTTTCTTT
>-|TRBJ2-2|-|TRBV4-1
CASSMAGLPTGELFF
TGCGCCAGCAGTATGGCGGGACTTCCCACCGGGGAGCTGTTTTTT
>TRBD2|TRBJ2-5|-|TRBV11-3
CASSPPGRQETQYF
TGTGCCAGCAGCCCCCCCGGGAGGCAAGAGACCCAGTACTTC
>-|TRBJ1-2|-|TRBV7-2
CASSPRSARTF
TGTGCCAGCAGCCCCCGGTCCGCGCGAACCTTC
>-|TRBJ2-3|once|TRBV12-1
CASSFRLAGGPTDTQYF
TGTGCCAGCAGCTTTCGACTAGCGGGAGGGCCAACAGATACGCAGTATTTT
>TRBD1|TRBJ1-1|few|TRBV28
CASSNIQGPNTEAFF
TGTGCCAGCAGTAACATACAGGGGCCGAACACTGAAGCTTTCTTT
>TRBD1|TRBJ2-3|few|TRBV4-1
CASSQEDRASTDTQYF
TGCGCCAGCAGCCAAGAAGACAGGGCTAGCACAGATACGCAGTATTTT
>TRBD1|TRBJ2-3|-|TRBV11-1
CASSFRDSLTDTQYF
TGTGCCAGCAGCTTCAGGGACAGTCTCACAGATACGCAGTATTTT
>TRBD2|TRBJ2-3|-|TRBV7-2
CASRAGGSSDTQYF
TGTGCCAGCAGAGCGGGAGGGTCGTCAGATACGCAGTATTTT
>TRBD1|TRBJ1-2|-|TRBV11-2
CASSLDGQGRGYTF
TGTGCCAGCAGCCTCGACGGACAGGGACGTGGCTACACCTTC
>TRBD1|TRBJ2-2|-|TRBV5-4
CASSLDRGRTGELFF
TGTGCCAGCAGCTTGGACAGGGGGCGCACCGGGGAGCTGTTTTTT
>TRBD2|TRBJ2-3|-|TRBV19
CATLGRSGDTDTQYF
TGTGCCACCCTTGGGCGTAGCGGGGACACAGATACGCAGTATTTT
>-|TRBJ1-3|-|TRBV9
CASSVGFGQQYSGNTIYF
TGTGCCAGCAGCGTAGGATTCGGACAGCAATACTCTGGAAACACCATATATTTT
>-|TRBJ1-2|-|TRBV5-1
CASSSGGVGGYTF
TGCGCCAGCAGCTCTGGAGGGGTGGGAGGCTACACCTTC
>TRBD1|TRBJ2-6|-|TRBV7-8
CASSSFRDRGSSGANVLTF
TGTGCCAGCAGCTCGTTTCGGGACAGGGGTTCGTCTGGGGCCAACGTCCTGACTTTC
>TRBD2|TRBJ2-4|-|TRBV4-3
CASSQRAGDQNIQYF
TGCGCCAGCAGCCAGCGGGCGGGGGACCAAAACATTCAGTACTTC
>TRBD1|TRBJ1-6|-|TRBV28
CASRTGPVSPLHF
TGTGCCAGTAGGACAGGACCTGTTTCACCCCTCCACTTT
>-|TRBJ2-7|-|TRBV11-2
CASSLAGVLSYEQYF
TGTGCCAGCAGCTTAGCGGGAGTCCTCTCCTACGAGCAGTACTTC
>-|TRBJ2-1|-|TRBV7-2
CASSFRAPGNPGGYNEQFF
TGTGCCAGCAGCTTCCGGGCACCTGGGAATCCCGGGGGCTACAATGAGCAGTTCTTC
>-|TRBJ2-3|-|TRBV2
CASSAGIRTDTQYF
TGTGCCAGCAGTGCCGGGATCCGCACAGATACGCAGTATTTT
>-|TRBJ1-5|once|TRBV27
CASSPPGGFNQPQHF
TGTGCCAGCAGCCCGCCCGGGGGCTTCAATCAGCCCCAGCATTTT
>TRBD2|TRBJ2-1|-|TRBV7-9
CASSPRTGGWNEQFF
TGTGCCAGCAGCCCACGAACGGGGGGGTGGAATGAGCAGTTCTTC
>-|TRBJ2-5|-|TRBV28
CASSNRRGSETQYF
TGTGCCAGCAGTAACCGCAGGGGTTCGGAGACCCAGTACTTC
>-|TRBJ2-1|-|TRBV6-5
CASSSGQNNNEQFF
TGTGCCAGCAGTTCAGGACAGAATAACAATGAGCAGTTCTTC
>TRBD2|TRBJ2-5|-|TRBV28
CASRFSGGAPGETQYF
TGTGCCAGCAGGTTCAGCGGGGGGGCTCCCGGTGAGACCCAGTACTTC
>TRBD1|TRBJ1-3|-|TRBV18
CASSPRTGRNTIYF
TGTGCCAGCTCACCAAGGACAGGGCGAAACACCATATATTTT
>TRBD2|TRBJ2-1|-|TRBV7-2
CASSSEGPSGLRDEQFF
TGTGCCAGCAGCTCCGAGGGCCCTAGCGGGCTAAGGGATGAGCAGTTCTTC
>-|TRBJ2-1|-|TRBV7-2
CASSLLGPLLYNEQFF
TGTGCCAGCAGCTTACTTGGTCCCCTACTATACAATGAGCAGTTCTTC
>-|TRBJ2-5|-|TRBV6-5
CASSYSGMSKTQYF
TGTGCCAGCAGTTATTCAGGGATGAGCAAGACCCAGTACTTC
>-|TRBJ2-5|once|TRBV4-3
CASSQLDRQTQYF
TGCGCCAGCAGCCAATTAGACCGCCAGACCCAGTACTTC
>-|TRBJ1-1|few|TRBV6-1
CASSEVRAEAFF
TGTGCCAGCAGTGAAGTCAGGGCTGAAGCTTTCTTT
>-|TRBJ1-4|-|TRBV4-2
CASSQGGGSNEKLFF
TGTGCCAGCAGCCAAGGGGGGGGGTCAAATGAAAAACTGTTTTTT
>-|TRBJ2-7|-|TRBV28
CASSLPDRREQYF
TGTGCCAGCAGTTTACCCGACAGGAGGGAGCAGTACTTC
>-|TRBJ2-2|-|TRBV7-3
CASSYDSGANTGELFF
TGTGCCAGCAGCTACGACAGTGGGGCGAACACCGGGGAGCTGTTTTTT
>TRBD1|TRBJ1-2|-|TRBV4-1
CASSQRTDRRYGYTF
TGCGCCAGCAGCCAAAGGACGGACAGGAGGTATGGCTACACCTTC
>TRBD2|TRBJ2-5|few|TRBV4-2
CASSQELAGGREYETQYF
TGTGCCAGCAGCCAAGAACTAGCGGGGGGGCGAGAATATGAGACCCAGTACTTC
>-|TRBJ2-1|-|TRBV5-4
CASSSGGPAGYNEQFF
TGTGCCAGCAGCAGTGGAGGGCCTGCGGGTTACAATGAGCAGTTCTTC
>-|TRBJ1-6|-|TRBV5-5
CASTLQIANSPLHF
TGTGCCAGCACCTTACAGATTGCAAATTCACCCCTCCACTTT
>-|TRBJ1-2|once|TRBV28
CASSLGGSDGYTF
TGTGCCAGCAGTTTGGGGGGGTCGGATGGCTACACCTTC
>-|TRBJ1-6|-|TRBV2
CASSQVGGASSPLHF
TGTGCCAGCAGCCAGGTGGGGGGCGCGTCTTCACCCCTCCACTTT
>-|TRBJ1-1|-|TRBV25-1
CASSESWSEAFF
TGTGCCAGCAGTGAATCGTGGTCTGAAGCTTTCTTT
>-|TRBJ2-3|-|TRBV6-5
CASSYVRRTSTDTQYF
TGTGCCAGCAGTTACGTACGGCGAACTAGCACAGATACGCAGTATTTT
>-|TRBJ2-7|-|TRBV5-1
CASSPVSAVGQFPYEQYF
TGCGCCAGCAGCCCAGTCTCCGCGGTCGGACAATTCCCCTACGAGCAGTACTTC
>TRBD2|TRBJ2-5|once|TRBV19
CASSVLAGEETQYF
TGTGCCAGTAGTGTATTAGCGGGAGAAGAGACCCAGTACTTC
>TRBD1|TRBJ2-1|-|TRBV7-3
CASSSRRQGPYNEQFF
TGTGCCAGCAGCTCCCGGAGACAGGGACCCTACAATGAGCAGTTCTTC
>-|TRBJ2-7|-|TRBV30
CAWGTPTLQGQYF
TGTGCCTGGGGAACCCCCACCCTCCAGGGGCAGTACTTC